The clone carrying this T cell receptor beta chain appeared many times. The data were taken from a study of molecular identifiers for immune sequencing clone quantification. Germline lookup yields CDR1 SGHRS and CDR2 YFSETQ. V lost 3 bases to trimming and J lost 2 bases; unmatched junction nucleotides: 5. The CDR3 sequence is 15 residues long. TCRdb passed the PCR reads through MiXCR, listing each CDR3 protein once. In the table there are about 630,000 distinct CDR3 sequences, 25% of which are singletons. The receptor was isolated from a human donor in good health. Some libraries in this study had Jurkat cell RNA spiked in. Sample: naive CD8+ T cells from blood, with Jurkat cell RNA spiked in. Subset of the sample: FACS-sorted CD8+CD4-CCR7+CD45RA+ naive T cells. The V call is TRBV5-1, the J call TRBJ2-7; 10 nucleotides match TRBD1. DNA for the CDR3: TGCGCCAGCAGCTCCGGACAGGGGGGACCCTACGAGCAGTACTTC. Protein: CASSSGQGGPYEQYF.